Presented here are 30 T cell receptor beta chains from one specimen sequenced in a study of T cell responses to AZD1222 COVID-19 vaccine. The table came from immunoSEQ multiplex PCR; TCRdb's copy has only in-frame clones and leaves some out. This table has roughly 140,000 clones, 75% to 90% appearing once. The sample here was peripheral blood, taken 28 days after the second AZD1222 dose. The receptors here all came from an adult who received the AZD1222 COVID-19 vaccine.

The V call is TRBV30, the J call TRBJ2-3; 13 nucleotides line up with TRBD2. Germline trimming cut 5 bases from V and 5 bases from J; bases unmatched to any gene: 10. Germline V gene lookup returns CDR1 GTSNPN and CDR2 SVGIG (reference sequence). This CDR3 is built from 16 residues. CDR3 sequence: CAWDTETSGRKDTQYF. Written as DNA, the CDR3 is TGTGCCTGGGATACTGAGACTAGCGGGAGGAAAGATACGCAGTATTTT.

This chain connects TRBV15 to TRBJ2-2; D unresolved. This CDR3 spans 13 amino acids. The V gene's germline CDR1 is LNHNV and CDR2 YYDKDF (reference sequence). Deletions cut 0 bases from V and 6 bases from J, with 5 bases between. CDR3 sequence: CATSRDLSGELFF. DNA of the CDR3: TGTGCCACCAGCAGAGATCTTTCCGGGGAGCTGTTTTTT.

This chain uses TRBV7-8 with TRBJ1-5, with unresolved D. The CDR3 runs to 17 residues. The V end lost 4 bases, the J end lost 3 bases, and 19 bases lay between the germline ends. Germline CDR1 and CDR2: SGHVS and FQNEAQ. CDR3 residues: CASSSQTRAASNQPQHF. The CDR3 DNA follows: TGTGCCAGCAGCTCCCAGACCCGGGCGGCTTCCAATCAGCCCCAGCATTTT.

The V gene is TRBV11-1, the J gene TRBJ2-1; D gene unclear. The germline V gene encodes CDR1 SGHAT and CDR2 FQDESV (reference sequence). V was pared by 3 bases and J by 7 bases, with 10 bases between. The CDR3 sequence is 13 residues long. The CDR3 bases are TGTGCCAGCAGCTTCTTTCCCGGTAATGAGCAGTTCTTC. Translated: CASSFFPGNEQFF. Full variable domain (outside the CDR3, taken from reference TRBV11-1 and TRBJ2-1): EAEVAQSPRYKITEKSQAVAFWCDPISGHATLYWYRQILGQGPELLVQFQDESVVDDSQLPKDRFSAERLKGVDSTLKIQPAELGDSAMYLCASSFFPGNEQFFGPGTRLTVL.

This sequence joins TRBV30 and TRBJ2-5, with D possibly called TRBD1 or TRBD2 (6 bases each). Germline assignment: CDR1 GTSNPN and CDR2 SVGIG (reference sequence). Trimming left V 8 bases short and J 0 bases short, with 16 bases between. This CDR3 is 14 amino acids long. The CDR3 region has the DNA TGTGCCCAAGACGGGGGCATGTACCAAGAGACCCAGTACTTC. It codes for CAQDGGMYQETQYF.

The rearrangement joins TRBV7-2 to TRBJ2-5, with D perhaps being TRBD1 or TRBD2 (5 bases each). The CDR3 runs to 14 residues. V was clipped by 1 base and J by 1 base, with 7 bases between them. From germline, CDR1 is SGHTA and CDR2 FQGNSA. Here the CDR3 reads CASSLGGPQETQYF. The DNA for the CDR3 is TGTGCCAGCAGCTTAGGGGGACCCCAAGAGACCCAGTACTTC.

J is TRBJ1-4 and V is TRBV5-1, with D possibly TRBD1 on 5 matching bases. Germline lookup yields CDR1 SGHRS and CDR2 YFSETQ. The germline V and J ends were trimmed by 4 bases and 8 bases, with 15 bases remaining between them. This CDR3 region has 14 residues. DNA of the CDR3: TGCGCCAGCAGCATCGGGCAGGGTAGAGAAAAACTGTTTTTT. This gives the protein CASSIGQGREKLFF.

The V gene is TRBV6-5, the J gene TRBJ1-5; D call uncertain. Germline lookup yields CDR1 MNHEY and CDR2 SVGAGI. The CDR3 spans 12 residues. V was trimmed by 4 bases and J by 7 bases, leaving 8 bases between them. The CDR3: CASSSLGQPQHF. In DNA form, the CDR3 reads TGTGCCAGCAGTTCCCTGGGGCAGCCCCAGCATTTT.

This clone was recorded once. Germline and junction disagree at one end, which may indicate a read error. The J gene is TRBJ2-1, the V gene TRBV28; D is perhaps TRBD2 (7 bases). The CDR3 runs 12 residues. The germline CDR1 and CDR2 sequences are MDHEN and SYDVKM. CDR3 amino acids: CASSLYRGRGVF. The CDR3 DNA reads TGTGCCAGCAGTTTATATCGTGGGAGGGGGGTCTTC.

This clone appeared once. The V and J genes are TRBV2 and TRBJ2-5, with 7 positions matching TRBD2. Germline V gene lookup returns CDR1 SNHLY and CDR2 FYNNEI. The CDR3 sequence is 16 residues long. With 7 bases clipped from V and 1 base from J, the junction kept 12 bases outside the gene matches. CDR3 region: CASTPARGGGQETQYF. The CDR3 nucleotides are TGTGCCAGCACCCCCGCGAGGGGCGGGGGCCAAGAGACCCAGTACTTC.

This chain joins TRBV6-5 and TRBJ1-1, with 8 positions matching TRBD1. CDR3 size: 16 residues. After removal of 4 bases from V and 1 base from J, the junction contained 8 bases not matched to a gene. CDR1 is MNHEY, CDR2 SVGAGI, per germline. CDR3 sequence (DNA): TGTGCCAGCAGTTCCCGAACCGGGACAGGGAACACTGAAGCTTTCTTT. It specifies CASSSRTGTGNTEAFF.

The chain joins TRBV6-5 to TRBJ1-2; 10 bases match TRBD1. The CDR3 is 14 amino acids. V shed 6 bases, J shed 4 bases, and the junction held 5 bases outside the gene matches. Germline V gene sequence: CDR1 MNHEY, CDR2 SVGAGI. CDR3 DNA sequence: TGTGCCAGCAGGACAGGGGGCGCGGGCTATGGCTACACCTTC. Its protein is CASRTGGAGYGYTF.

The V and J genes are TRBV19 and TRBJ2-7; 10 nucleotides align to TRBD2. Germline V lookup: CDR1 LNHDA, CDR2 SQIVND (reference sequence). Germline trimming cut 3 bases from V and 6 bases from J; bases unmatched to any gene: 14. This CDR3 is built from 17 residues. CDR3 DNA sequence: TGTGCCAGTAGTATGCGAAGCGGGAGGGTACCTTGGGTCGAGCAGTACTTC. Protein product: CASSMRSGRVPWVEQYF. The full variable domain, in which reference TRBV19 and TRBJ2-7 provide the parts outside the CDR3, is DGGITQSPKYLFRKEGQNVTLSCEQNLNHDAMYWYRQDPGQGLRLIYYSQIVNDFQKGDIAEGYSVSREKKESFPLTVTSAQKNPTAFYLCASSMRSGRVPWVEQYFGPGTRLTVT.

The chain recombines TRBV5-8 with TRBJ1-4, with D uncertain. The CDR3 has 15 residues. Trimming removed 0 bases from V and 0 bases from J, with 6 bases in between. Germline V gene data show CDR1 as SGHTS and CDR2 as YDEGEE. The CDR3 DNA sequence: TGTGCCAGCAGCTTGGGTGGAGCAACTAATGAAAAACTGTTTTTT. This sequence encodes CASSLGGATNEKLFF.

V is TRBV10-3 and J is TRBJ1-1; possible D gene TRBD1, 5 bases. CDR1 and CDR2 from the germline V gene are ENHRY and SYGVKD. Trimming shortened V by 4 bases and J by 5 bases, and 17 bases separated the two germline ends. CDR3 size: 15 residues. This CDR3 reads CAISAAGAGGTEAFF. The CDR3 coding sequence is TGTGCCATCAGTGCCGCGGGAGCTGGGGGGACTGAAGCTTTCTTT.

This clone was found a few times. The chain recombines TRBV24-1 with TRBJ2-1; D assignment may be TRBD1 or TRBD2 (5 bases each). CDR3 length: 15 residues. Trimming took off 5 bases at V and 2 bases at J, with 12 bases between the two ends. Looked up from germline, CDR1 is KGHDR and CDR2 is SFDVKD. The CDR3 here is CATSARDRAYNEQFF. CDR3 in DNA: TGTGCCACCAGTGCCCGGGACCGCGCCTACAATGAGCAGTTCTTC.

This sequence joins TRBV19 and TRBJ1-5; D call uncertain. The ends were cut back, 3 bases at V and 0 bases at J, with 15 bases in the middle. Per germline, CDR1 LNHDA and CDR2 SQIVND (reference sequence). There are 17 residues in the CDR3. This chain's CDR3 is CASSILGLSLSNQPQHF. CDR3 sequence (DNA): TGTGCCAGTAGTATTTTAGGGCTTTCCCTTAGCAATCAGCCCCAGCATTTT. Using reference TRBV19 and TRBJ1-5 for the parts outside the CDR3, the full variable domain is DGGITQSPKYLFRKEGQNVTLSCEQNLNHDAMYWYRQDPGQGLRLIYYSQIVNDFQKGDIAEGYSVSREKKESFPLTVTSAQKNPTAFYLCASSILGLSLSNQPQHFGDGTRLSIL.

In this sample, this clone turned up once. The chain uses TRBV3-1 (or the pseudogene TRBV3-2) and TRBJ1-2; the D is unclear. This CDR3 is built from 14 residues. CDR1 is LGHDT and CDR2 is YNNKEL in the germline V gene (reference sequence). V lost 2 bases, J lost 4 bases, and 11 bases lay in between. The CDR3 loop is CASSQSSRTYGYTF. CDR3 coding DNA: TGTGCCAGCAGCCAATCTAGCAGGACCTATGGCTACACCTTC.

This rearrangement joins TRBV6-2 or TRBV6-3 to TRBJ1-2, with a tentative D call TRBD1 (5 bases). This CDR3 is 14 amino acids long. V was pared by 3 bases and J by 5 bases, with 13 bases between. Looked up from germline, CDR1 is MNHEY and CDR2 is SVGEGT. The CDR3 region has the DNA TGTGCCAGCAGTTATGTTGGCAGGGAATATGGCTACACCTTC. Translated: CASSYVGREYGYTF.

The rearrangement joins TRBV7-9 to TRBJ1-1; D may be TRBD1 (6 bases). The CDR3 sequence is 14 residues long. Looked up from germline, CDR1 is SEHNR and CDR2 is FQNEAQ (reference sequence). Trimming took off 5 bases at V and 6 bases at J, with 16 bases between the two ends. CDR3 amino acids: CASSPDSRSAEAFF. The CDR3 region has the DNA TGTGCCAGCAGCCCGGACAGCCGATCGGCTGAAGCTTTCTTT.

The gene calls are TRBV20-1 and TRBJ2-1; no clear D gene. The CDR3 has 11 residues. CDR1 and CDR2 from the germline V gene are DFQATT and SNEGSKA (reference sequence). The V end was cut by 3 bases, the J end by 5 bases, with 5 bases between. CDR3 coding DNA: TGCAGTGCTAGTATTAACAATGAGCAGTTCTTC. Translating it yields CSASINNEQFF.

This chain uses TRBV6-2 or TRBV6-3 with TRBJ1-1, with TRBD1 identical over 8 bases. The CDR3 length is 16 residues. Looked up from germline, CDR1 is MNHEY and CDR2 is SVGEGT. V lost 2 bases to trimming and J lost 4 bases; unmatched junction nucleotides: 9. The CDR3 DNA follows: TGTGCCAGCAGTTACGGTCCTCACAGGGGGGTCACTGAAGCTTTCTTT. Amino acid sequence: CASSYGPHRGVTEAFF.

The J gene is TRBJ2-7, the V gene TRBV20-1; a weak D match, TRBD2 (5 bases). The germline V gene encodes CDR1 DFQATT and CDR2 SNEGSKA (reference sequence). V was cut by 3 bases and J by 0 bases, with 15 bases left in between. The CDR3 length is 15 residues. The CDR3 protein is CSASFPGSLSYEQYF. The CDR3 DNA sequence: TGCAGTGCTAGTTTCCCGGGATCCCTCTCCTACGAGCAGTACTTC.

This chain uses TRBV12-3 or TRBV12-4 with TRBJ1-1; D unresolved. CDR3 length: 13 residues. The germline V and J ends were trimmed by 7 bases and 1 base, with 10 bases remaining between them. The CDR3 sequence: CASTPTPNTEAFF. The CDR3 DNA sequence: TGTGCCAGCACCCCAACCCCGAACACTGAAGCTTTCTTT.

The genes are TRBV6-5 and TRBJ1-5, with a weak D call TRBD1 (5 bases). The CDR3 covers 15 residues. V lost 4 bases, J lost 2 bases, and 12 bases lay in between. Germline V gene sequence: CDR1 MNHEY, CDR2 SVGAGI. The CDR3 loop reads CASSSLAGGNQPQHF. CDR3 DNA: TGTGCCAGCAGTTCCCTAGCGGGGGGCAATCAGCCCCAGCATTTT.

The rearrangement joins TRBV6-1 to TRBJ2-3; D not certain. Germline CDR1 and CDR2: MNHNS and SASEGT. V dropped 7 bases and J dropped 4 bases, with 12 bases sitting between them. CDR3 length equals 13 residues. This chain's CDR3 is CASTTKRPDTQYF. In DNA form, the CDR3 reads TGTGCCAGCACCACGAAGAGGCCAGATACGCAGTATTTT.

The chain combines TRBV18 with TRBJ2-2, with D tentatively TRBD1 (5 bases). This CDR3 region has 16 residues. Deletions cut 2 bases from V and 2 bases from J, with 12 bases between. From germline, CDR1 is KGHSH and CDR2 LQKENI. For the CDR3, the DNA is TGTGCCAGCTCACCAATCCCTGACAGAAACACCGGGGAGCTGTTTTTT. This encodes CASSPIPDRNTGELFF.

This clone occurred a few times. The chain employs TRBV6-6 and TRBJ1-6; possible D gene TRBD1, 5 bases. The CDR3 spans 13 residues. Germline V gene data show CDR1 as MNHNY and CDR2 as SVGAGI (reference sequence). The ends were cut back, 7 bases at V and 9 bases at J, with 13 bases in the middle. The CDR3 sequence: CASTGAGVSPLHF. The CDR3 nucleotides read TGTGCCAGCACTGGGGCGGGAGTTTCACCCCTCCACTTT.

The chain uses TRBV19 and TRBJ1-1; TRBD1 aligns across 7 bases. The CDR3 has 14 residues. Germline V gives CDR1 LNHDA, CDR2 SQIVND (reference sequence). V lost 5 bases to trimming and J lost 4 bases; unmatched junction nucleotides: 7. The CDR3 reads CASSDGRGRTEAFF. DNA of the CDR3: TGTGCCAGTAGTGATGGGAGGGGGCGCACTGAAGCTTTCTTT.

The V call is TRBV6-5, the J call TRBJ2-4, with a tentative D call TRBD1 (5 bases). The CDR3 length is 14 residues. Per germline, CDR1 MNHEY and CDR2 SVGAGI. The V end lost 8 bases, the J end lost 0 bases, and 11 bases lay between the germline ends. The CDR3 DNA is TGTGCCAGCGTCCAGGGTGAAGCCAAAAACATTCAGTACTTC. It yields the protein CASVQGEAKNIQYF.